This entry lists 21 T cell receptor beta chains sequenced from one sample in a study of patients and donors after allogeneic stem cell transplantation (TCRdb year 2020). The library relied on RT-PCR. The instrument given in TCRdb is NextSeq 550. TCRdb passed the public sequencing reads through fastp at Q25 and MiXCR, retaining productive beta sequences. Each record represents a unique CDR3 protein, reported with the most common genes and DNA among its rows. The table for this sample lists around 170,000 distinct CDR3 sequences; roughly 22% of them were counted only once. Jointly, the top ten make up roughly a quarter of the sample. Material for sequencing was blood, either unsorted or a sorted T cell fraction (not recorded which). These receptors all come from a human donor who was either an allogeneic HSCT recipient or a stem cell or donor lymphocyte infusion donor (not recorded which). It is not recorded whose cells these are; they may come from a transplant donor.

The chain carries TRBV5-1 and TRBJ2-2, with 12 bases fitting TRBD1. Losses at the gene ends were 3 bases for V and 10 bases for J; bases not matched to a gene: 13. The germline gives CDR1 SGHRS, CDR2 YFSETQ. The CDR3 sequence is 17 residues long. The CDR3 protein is CASSSYITGQGAVELFF. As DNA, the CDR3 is TGCGCCAGCAGCTCATATATAACGGGACAGGGGGCTGTGGAGCTGTTTTTT.

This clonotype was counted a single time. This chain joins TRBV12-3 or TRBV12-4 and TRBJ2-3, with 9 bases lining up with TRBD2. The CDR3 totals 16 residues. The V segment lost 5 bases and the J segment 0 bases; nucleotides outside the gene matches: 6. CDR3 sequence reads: CASSPGLAPSTDTQYF. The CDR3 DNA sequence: TGTGCCAGCAGTCCGGGACTAGCCCCTAGCACAGATACGCAGTATTTT.

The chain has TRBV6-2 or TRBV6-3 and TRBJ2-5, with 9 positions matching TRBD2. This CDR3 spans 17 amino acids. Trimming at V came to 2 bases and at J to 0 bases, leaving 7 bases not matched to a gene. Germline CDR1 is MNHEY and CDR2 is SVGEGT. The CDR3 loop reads CASSYVASGVYQETQYF. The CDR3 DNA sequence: TGTGCCAGCAGTTACGTAGCTAGCGGGGTGTACCAAGAGACCCAGTACTTC.

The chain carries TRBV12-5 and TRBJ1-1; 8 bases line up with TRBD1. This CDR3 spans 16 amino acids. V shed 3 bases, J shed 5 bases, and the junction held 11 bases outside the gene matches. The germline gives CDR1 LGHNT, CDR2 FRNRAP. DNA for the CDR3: TGTGCTAGTGGTTTCACACACAGGGGGAGATGGACTGAAGCTTTCTTT. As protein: CASGFTHRGRWTEAFF. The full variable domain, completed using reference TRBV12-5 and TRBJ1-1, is DARVTQTPRHKVTEMGQEVTMRCQPILGHNTVFWYRQTMMQGLELLAYFRNRAPLDDSGMPKDRFSAEMPDATLATLKIQPSEPRDSAVYFCASGFTHRGRWTEAFFGQGTRLTVV.

The CDR3 region is CSAREKGIGYTF. CDR3 nucleotides: TGCAGTGCTAGAGAGAAGGGGATTGGCTACACCTTC. This rearrangement joins TRBV20-1 to TRBJ1-2; D is perhaps TRBD1 (5 bases). V was cut by 0 bases and J by 7 bases, with 9 bases left in between. There are 12 residues in the CDR3. Germline CDR1 reads DFQATT; CDR2 reads SNEGSKA (reference sequence).

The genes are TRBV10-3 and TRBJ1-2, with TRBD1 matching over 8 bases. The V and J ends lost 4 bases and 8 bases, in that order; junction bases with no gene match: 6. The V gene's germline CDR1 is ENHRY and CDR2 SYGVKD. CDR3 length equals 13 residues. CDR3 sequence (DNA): TGTGCCATCAGTGTGCTACAGGGGGAAGGCTACACCTTC. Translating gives CAISVLQGEGYTF.

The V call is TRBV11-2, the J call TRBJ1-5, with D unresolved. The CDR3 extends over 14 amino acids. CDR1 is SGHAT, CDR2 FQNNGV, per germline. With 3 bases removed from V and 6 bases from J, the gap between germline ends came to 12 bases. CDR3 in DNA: TGTGCCAGCAGCTTTAACCAAGCTTCTCAGCCCCAGCATTTT. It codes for CASSFNQASQPQHF.

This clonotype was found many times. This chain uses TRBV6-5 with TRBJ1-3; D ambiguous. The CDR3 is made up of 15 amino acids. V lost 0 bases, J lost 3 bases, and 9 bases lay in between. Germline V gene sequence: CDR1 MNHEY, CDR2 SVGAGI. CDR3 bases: TGTGCCAGCAGTTACTCCGGCACCTTTGGAAACACCATATATTTT. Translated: CASSYSGTFGNTIYF.

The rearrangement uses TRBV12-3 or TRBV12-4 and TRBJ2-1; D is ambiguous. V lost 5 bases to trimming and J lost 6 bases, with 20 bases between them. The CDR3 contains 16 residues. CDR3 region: CASSLVRRPPFNEQFF. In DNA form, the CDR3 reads TGTGCCAGCAGTCTTGTACGACGGCCCCCGTTCAATGAGCAGTTCTTC.

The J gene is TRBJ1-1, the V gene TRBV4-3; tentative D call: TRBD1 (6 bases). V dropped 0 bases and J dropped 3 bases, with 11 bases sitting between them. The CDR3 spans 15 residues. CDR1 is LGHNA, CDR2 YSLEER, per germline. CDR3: CASSQDRGRYTEAFF. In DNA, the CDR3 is TGCGCCAGCAGCCAAGACCGGGGGCGGTACACTGAAGCTTTCTTT.

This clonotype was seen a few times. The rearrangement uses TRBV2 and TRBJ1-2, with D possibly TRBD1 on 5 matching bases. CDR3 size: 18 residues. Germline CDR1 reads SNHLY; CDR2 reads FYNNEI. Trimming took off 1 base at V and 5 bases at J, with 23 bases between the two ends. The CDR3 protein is CASSEDGPRQLPRYGYTF. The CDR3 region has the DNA TGTGCCAGCAGTGAAGACGGTCCCCGACAGCTACCGCGTTATGGCTACACCTTC.

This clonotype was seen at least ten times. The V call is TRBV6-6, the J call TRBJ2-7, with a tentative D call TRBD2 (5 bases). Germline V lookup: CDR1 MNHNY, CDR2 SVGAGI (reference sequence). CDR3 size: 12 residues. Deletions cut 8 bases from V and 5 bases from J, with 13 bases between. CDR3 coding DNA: TGTGCCAGCGGGAAGAGGGCCGACGAGCAGTACTTC. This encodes CASGKRADEQYF.

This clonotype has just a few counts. The CDR3 protein is CASMAATDPGNTIYF. As DNA, the CDR3 is TGTGCCAGCATGGCCGCGACAGATCCTGGAAACACCATATATTTT. This rearrangement joins TRBV6-5 to TRBJ1-3; D possibly corresponds to TRBD1 (5 bases). Trimming cost V 7 bases and J 2 bases, with 15 bases left between them. CDR3 length: 15 residues. Germline V gene lookup returns CDR1 MNHEY and CDR2 SVGAGI.

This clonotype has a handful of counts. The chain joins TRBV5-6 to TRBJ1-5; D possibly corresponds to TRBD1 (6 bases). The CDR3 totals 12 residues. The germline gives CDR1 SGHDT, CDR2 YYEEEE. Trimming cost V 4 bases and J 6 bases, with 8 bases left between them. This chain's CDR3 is CASSRGVQPQHF. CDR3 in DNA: TGTGCCAGCAGCAGGGGGGTTCAGCCCCAGCATTTT.

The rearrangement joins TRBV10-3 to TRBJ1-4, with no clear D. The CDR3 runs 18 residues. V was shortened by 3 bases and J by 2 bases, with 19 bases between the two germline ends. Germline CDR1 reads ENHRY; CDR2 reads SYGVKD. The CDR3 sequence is CAISDKGRSVGTNEKLFF. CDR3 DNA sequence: TGTGCCATCAGTGACAAGGGAAGATCAGTAGGGACTAATGAAAAACTGTTTTTT.

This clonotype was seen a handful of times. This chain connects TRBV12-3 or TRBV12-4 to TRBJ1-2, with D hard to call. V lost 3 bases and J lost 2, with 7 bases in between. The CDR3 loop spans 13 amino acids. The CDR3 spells CASSFAGNYGYTF. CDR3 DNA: TGTGCCAGCAGTTTCGCGGGGAACTATGGCTACACCTTC.

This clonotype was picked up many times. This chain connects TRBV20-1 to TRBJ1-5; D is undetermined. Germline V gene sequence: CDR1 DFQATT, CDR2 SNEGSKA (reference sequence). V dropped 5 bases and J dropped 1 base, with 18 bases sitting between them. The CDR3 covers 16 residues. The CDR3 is CSARSRYISSNQPQHF. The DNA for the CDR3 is TGCAGTGCTCGAAGTCGGTACATCTCAAGCAATCAGCCCCAGCATTTT.

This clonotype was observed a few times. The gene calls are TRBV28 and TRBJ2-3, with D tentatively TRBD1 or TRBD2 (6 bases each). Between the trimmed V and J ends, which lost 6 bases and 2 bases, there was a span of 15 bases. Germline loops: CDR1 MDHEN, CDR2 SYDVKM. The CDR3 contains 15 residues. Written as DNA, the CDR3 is TGTGCCAGCAGCCTGGGGGGCTCGTACACAGATACGCAGTATTTT. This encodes CASSLGGSYTDTQYF.

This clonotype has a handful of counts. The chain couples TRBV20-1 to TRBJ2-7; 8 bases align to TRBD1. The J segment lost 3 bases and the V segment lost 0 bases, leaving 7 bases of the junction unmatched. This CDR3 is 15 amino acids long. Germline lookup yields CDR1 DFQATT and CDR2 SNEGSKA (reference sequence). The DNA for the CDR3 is TGCAGTGCTAGAGAAGGCGACAGGGGAGGCTACGAGCAGTACTTC. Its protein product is CSAREGDRGGYEQYF.

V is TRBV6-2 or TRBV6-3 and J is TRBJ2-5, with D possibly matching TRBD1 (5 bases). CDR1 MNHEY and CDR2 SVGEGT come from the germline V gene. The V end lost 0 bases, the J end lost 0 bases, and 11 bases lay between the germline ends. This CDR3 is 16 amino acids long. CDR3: CASSYSSEDNQETQYF. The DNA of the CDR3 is TGTGCCAGCAGTTACTCGAGCGAGGACAACCAAGAGACCCAGTACTTC.

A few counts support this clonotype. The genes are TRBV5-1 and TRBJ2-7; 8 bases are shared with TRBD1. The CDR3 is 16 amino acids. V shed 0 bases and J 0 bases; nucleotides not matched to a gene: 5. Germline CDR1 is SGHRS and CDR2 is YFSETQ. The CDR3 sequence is CASSLASQGASYEQYF. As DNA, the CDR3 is TGCGCCAGCAGCTTGGCCTCCCAGGGGGCCTCCTACGAGCAGTACTTC. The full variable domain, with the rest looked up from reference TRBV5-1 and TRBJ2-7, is KAGVTQTPRYLIKTRGQQVTLSCSPISGHRSVSWYQQTPGQGLQFLFEYFSETQRNKGNFPGRFSGRQFSNSRSEMNVSTLELGDSALYLCASSLASQGASYEQYFGPGTRLTVT.